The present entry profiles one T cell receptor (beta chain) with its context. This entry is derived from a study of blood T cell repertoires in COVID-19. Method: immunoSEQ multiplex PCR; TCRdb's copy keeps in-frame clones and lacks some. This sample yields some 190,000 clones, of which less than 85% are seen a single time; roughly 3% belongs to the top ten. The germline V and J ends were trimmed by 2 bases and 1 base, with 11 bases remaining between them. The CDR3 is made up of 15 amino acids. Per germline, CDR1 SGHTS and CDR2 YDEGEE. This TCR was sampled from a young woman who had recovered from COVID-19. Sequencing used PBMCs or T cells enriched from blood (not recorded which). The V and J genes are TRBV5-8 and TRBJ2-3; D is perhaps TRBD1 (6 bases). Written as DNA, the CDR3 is TGTGCCAGCAGCTTAGGGGACAAGGGCACAGATACGCAGTATTTT. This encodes CASSLGDKGTDTQYF.